What follows describes a single T cell receptor beta chain. The data originate from a study of blood T cell repertoires in COVID-19. For the study at large: Nucleic acid was either cDNA or gDNA, and it came from T cells, B-cell-depleted T cells, or PBMCs.

Authors' data handling: Reference gene primer amplification yielded estimated nucleated cell counts. Profiled with immunoSEQ multiplex PCR; TCRdb holds only in-frame clones, not every one. D and trimming come from the DNA, and the V and J calls and clone size come from that table. Of over 200,000 clones in the sample, 75% to 90% were seen once. Germline values: CDR1 MNHEY, CDR2 SVGAGI. The CDR3 consists of 13 residues. V lost 7 bases and J 2 bases, leaving 9 bases between the germline ends. The material sequenced was peripheral blood. The clonotype was recovered from a woman between 40 and 50 years old with acute or convalescent COVID-19. V usage is TRBV6-5 and J usage is TRBJ1-5, with D unclear. CDR3 residues: CASTRIGNQPQHF. In DNA form, the CDR3 reads TGTGCCAGCACCAGGATTGGCAATCAGCCCCAGCATTTT.